These T cell receptor beta chains were read from a single sample in a study of cytomegalovirus exposure and HLA in healthy donors. Profiled with immunoSEQ multiplex PCR; TCRdb holds only in-frame clones, not every one. The sample yields some 120,000 clones, around 70% seen once. Sequenced sample: PBMCs. These receptor sequences come from a woman aged 35 to 49 in good health and CMV-seronegative. Both conserved end residues are part of each CDR3. The D gene is left open where the match is weak. A row's size may be missing; if present it is once, few, many or a size class.

V gene: TRBV28; J gene: TRBJ1-2; clone size: -; D gene: -; CDR3 DNA: TGTGCCAGCAGTTTAGAGGTGCTTAACTATGGCTACACCTTC; CDR3 protein: CASSLEVLNYGYTF
V gene: TRBV9; J gene: TRBJ2-1; clone size: -; D gene: -; CDR3 DNA: TGTGCCAGCAGCGTAGCGAATAGTAGGAGCTCCTACAATGAGCAGTTCTTC; CDR3 protein: CASSVANSRSSYNEQFF
V gene: TRBV5-4; J gene: TRBJ2-7; clone size: -; D gene: -; CDR3 DNA: TGTGCCAGCAGCTCTGGGGGGGCCAGCTCCTACGAGCAGTACTTC; CDR3 protein: CASSSGGASSYEQYF
V gene: TRBV18; J gene: TRBJ2-3; clone size: -; D gene: TRBD2; CDR3 DNA: TGTGCCAGCTCACCGGCAATAGCGGGAGGCCAACTTGACACAGATACGCAGTATTTT; CDR3 protein: CASSPAIAGGQLDTDTQYF
V gene: TRBV28; J gene: TRBJ2-7; clone size: -; D gene: TRBD2; CDR3 DNA: TGTGCCAGCAGTTTGACTAGCGGGAGGATTATTACCTACGAGCAGTACTTC; CDR3 protein: CASSLTSGRIITYEQYF
V gene: TRBV6-5; J gene: TRBJ2-5; clone size: -; D gene: -; CDR3 DNA: TGTGCCAGCAGTTACTCCCGCCGCGCGGGACAAGAGACCCAGTACTTC; CDR3 protein: CASSYSRRAGQETQYF
V gene: TRBV5-6; J gene: TRBJ2-7; clone size: -; D gene: TRBD1; CDR3 DNA: TGTGCCAGCAGCTGGGGGGACAGGGCTTACGAGCAGTACTTC; CDR3 protein: CASSWGDRAYEQYF
V gene: TRBV5-4; J gene: TRBJ2-7; clone size: -; D gene: -; CDR3 DNA: TGTGCCAGCAGCTTGCCAGATGATTACGAGCAGTACTTC; CDR3 protein: CASSLPDDYEQYF
V gene: TRBV7-2; J gene: TRBJ2-2; clone size: -; D gene: -; CDR3 DNA: TGTGCCAGCAGCTTTCTAGCTCTGAACACCGGGGAGCTGTTTTTT; CDR3 protein: CASSFLALNTGELFF
V gene: TRBV18; J gene: TRBJ1-1; clone size: -; D gene: TRBD1; CDR3 DNA: TGTGCCAGCTCGGAAGGGACAGGGTCGGGCACTGAAGCTTTCTTT; CDR3 protein: CASSEGTGSGTEAFF
V gene: TRBV2; J gene: TRBJ2-5; clone size: once; D gene: TRBD1; CDR3 DNA: TGTGCCAGCAGTGAAAATGACAGGGGGCAAGAGACCCAGTACTTC; CDR3 protein: CASSENDRGQETQYF
V gene: TRBV4-3; J gene: TRBJ2-5; clone size: -; D gene: TRBD2; CDR3 DNA: TGCGCCAGCAGCCAAGCCGGGACTAGCGGGAGGAGGAAGGAGACCCAGTACTTC; CDR3 protein: CASSQAGTSGRRKETQYF
V gene: TRBV6-1; J gene: TRBJ2-1; clone size: -; D gene: TRBD2; CDR3 DNA: TGTGCCAGCAGTGAATGGAGCGGGGGGGCCACGCTCTTC; CDR3 protein: CASSEWSGGATLF
V gene: TRBV18; J gene: TRBJ1-6; clone size: once; D gene: TRBD1; CDR3 DNA: TGTGCCAGCTCACCACCCTCGACAGGGTCTAATTCACCCCTCCACTTT; CDR3 protein: CASSPPSTGSNSPLHF
V gene: TRBV11-1; J gene: TRBJ2-1; clone size: -; D gene: TRBD1; CDR3 DNA: TGTGCCAGCAGGACGGGACAGGGGGTACCCTCCTACAATGAGCAGTTCTTC; CDR3 protein: CASRTGQGVPSYNEQFF
V gene: TRBV5-5; J gene: TRBJ2-5; clone size: -; D gene: TRBD2; CDR3 DNA: TGTGCCAGCAGCTTGACTAGCGTAGAGACCCAGTACTTC; CDR3 protein: CASSLTSVETQYF
V gene: TRBV19; J gene: TRBJ2-2; clone size: once; D gene: TRBD1; CDR3 DNA: TGTGCCAGTAGTACACAGGGGTTCACCGGGGAGCTGTTTTTT; CDR3 protein: CASSTQGFTGELFF
V gene: TRBV7-9; J gene: TRBJ1-3; clone size: -; D gene: -; CDR3 DNA: TGTGCCAGCAGCCCTAGGGCGGGGGTTACTGGAAACACCATATATTTT; CDR3 protein: CASSPRAGVTGNTIYF
V gene: TRBV5-1; J gene: TRBJ1-1; clone size: -; D gene: -; CDR3 DNA: TGCGCCAGCAGGATGGGAGGGGGAACAGAGGGAACTGAAGCTTTCTTT; CDR3 protein: CASRMGGGTEGTEAFF
V gene: TRBV18; J gene: TRBJ2-7; clone size: few; D gene: -; CDR3 DNA: TGTGCCAGCTCACCAAGCATGTACGAGCAGTACTTC; CDR3 protein: CASSPSMYEQYF
V gene: TRBV29-1; J gene: TRBJ1-3; clone size: -; D gene: -; CDR3 DNA: TGCAGCGTTGACAGGGAAGGGGCTGGAAACACCATATATTTT; CDR3 protein: CSVDREGAGNTIYF
V gene: TRBV7-2; J gene: TRBJ2-2; clone size: -; D gene: -; CDR3 DNA: TGTGCCAGCAGCTCCCGACTAGGGAACACCGGGGAGCTGTTTTTT; CDR3 protein: CASSSRLGNTGELFF
V gene: TRBV11-3; J gene: TRBJ2-2; clone size: -; D gene: TRBD2; CDR3 DNA: TGTGCCAGCAGCCGGAGCGGGGGGGCAACCGGGGAGCTGTTTTTT; CDR3 protein: CASSRSGGATGELFF
V gene: TRBV9; J gene: TRBJ1-2; clone size: -; D gene: -; CDR3 DNA: TGTGCCAGCAGCGGAGACAGTACCATCTATGGCTACACCTTC; CDR3 protein: CASSGDSTIYGYTF
V gene: TRBV6-1; J gene: TRBJ2-7; clone size: once; D gene: TRBD2; CDR3 DNA: TGTGCCAGCAGTGCCGACGGGGGGGGCTCCTACGAGCAGTACTTC; CDR3 protein: CASSADGGGSYEQYF
V gene: TRBV30; J gene: TRBJ1-1; clone size: -; D gene: -; CDR3 DNA: TGTGCCTGGACGAGGAATTTGAACACTGAAGCTTTCTTT; CDR3 protein: CAWTRNLNTEAFF
V gene: TRBV7-2; J gene: TRBJ2-7; clone size: once; D gene: TRBD2; CDR3 DNA: TGTGCTAGCAGCGGACTAGCGGGAGGCCTCGAGCAGTACTTC; CDR3 protein: CASSGLAGGLEQYF
V gene: TRBV7-2; J gene: TRBJ2-5; clone size: -; D gene: TRBD1; CDR3 DNA: TGTGCCAGCAGCTCCCCGGACAGGGGGGGGGAGACCCAGTACTTC; CDR3 protein: CASSSPDRGGETQYF
V gene: TRBV21-1; J gene: TRBJ2-3; clone size: -; D gene: -; CDR3 DNA: TGTGCCAGCAGCAGAAACACTAGCGGGAGGCGTCTCGGCACAGATACGCAGTATTTT; CDR3 protein: CASSRNTSGRRLGTDTQYF